This entry concerns a single T cell receptor beta chain. Its antigen is unknown. This sample was taken from a study of lymphopenia after photon versus proton radiotherapy. Whole-study results and caveats: Oligoclonal CD8+ Temra expansion after nadir drove photon patients' diversity drop. In patients who died, overall survival fell as post-nadir TCR diversity dropped more.

The data were produced by immunoSEQ multiplex PCR, yet TCRdb's version contains in-frame clones alone and is incomplete. The sample has about 50,000 clones; roughly 90% are singletons. This CDR3 is 14 amino acids long. V lost 6 bases and J 7 bases, leaving 13 bases between the germline ends. The germline V gene has CDR1 MDHEN and CDR2 SYDVKM. This TCR derives from a woman in her thirties or forties with cholangiocarcinoma. This rearrangement joins TRBV28 to TRBJ1-6, with D maybe TRBD1 (6 bases). The source was peripheral blood, collected from a patient treated with photon-based radiotherapy. As DNA, the CDR3 is TGTGCCAGCAGCTATGACAGGCAGAATTCACCCCTCCACTTT. Translation gives CASSYDRQNSPLHF.